Listed below are T cell receptor beta chains from one sample, sequenced in a study of blood T cell repertoires in COVID-19. Libraries were prepared by immunoSEQ multiplex PCR; TCRdb keeps only in-frame clonotypes and omits some of them. The sample has about 260,000 clones; 82% are singletons. The sequenced material came from peripheral blood. The receptor set was obtained from an elderly woman with acute or convalescent COVID-19. Each CDR3 is given with its conserved first and last residue. The order of the fields is clone size, D gene, J gene, CDR3 length, V gene, CDR3 protein, CDR3 DNA. A D gene is named only where the DNA matches it firmly. Expanded clones are given a class, and other clones once, few, many or no size at all.

>many|.|TRBJ1-1|14|TRBV28
CASSQIGHLGGAFF
TGTGCCAGCAGTCAGATAGGGCACCTCGGGGGAGCTTTCTTT
>.|.|TRBJ2-2|16|TRBV7-6
CASSFVAEANTGELFF
TGTGCCAGCAGCTTTGTAGCGGAGGCGAACACCGGGGAGCTGTTTTTT
>.|.|TRBJ1-4|16|TRBV4-1
CASSQDIAGSSEKLFF
TGCGCCAGCAGCCAAGATATTGCGGGTAGCTCTGAAAAACTGTTTTTT
>few|.|TRBJ2-7|15|TRBV28
CASSLLGGNSYEQYF
TGTGCCAGCAGTTTATTGGGGGGTAACTCCTACGAGCAGTACTTC
>.|.|TRBJ2-5|13|TRBV5-1
CASSFRGSETQYF
TGCGCCAGCAGCTTCCGGGGGTCAGAGACCCAGTACTTC
>.|.|TRBJ2-2|13|TRBV25-1
CASLGLGTGELFF
TGTGCCAGCCTCGGACTCGGCACCGGGGAGCTGTTTTTT
>.|.|TRBJ2-1|14|TRBV5-1
CASSPSPLSNEQFF
TGCGCCAGCAGCCCAAGTCCCCTTAGTAATGAGCAGTTCTTC
>.|TRBD1|TRBJ2-7|16|TRBV7-2
CASSLVQGAARNEQYF
TGTGCCAGCAGCTTGGTACAGGGGGCGGCCCGGAACGAGCAGTACTTC
>.|.|TRBJ2-6|16|TRBV4-3
CASSQLQGYGANVLTF
TGCGCCAGCAGCCAGCTACAGGGTTATGGGGCCAACGTCCTGACTTTC
>.|.|TRBJ2-1|12|TRBV19
CASSILGDEQFF
TGTGCCAGTAGTATTCTTGGAGATGAGCAGTTCTTC
>.|.|TRBJ1-6|13|TRBV9
CASSAGSYSPLHF
TGTGCCAGCAGCGCCGGTAGTTACTCACCCCTCCACTTT
>.|.|TRBJ1-1|13|TRBV5-4
CASSLRGGAEAFF
TGTGCCAGCAGCTTGAGGGGTGGCGCTGAAGCTTTCTTT
>.|.|TRBJ1-2|12|TRBV19
CASSVQGFGYTF
TGTGCCAGTAGTGTTCAGGGGTTCGGCTACACCTTC
>.|TRBD1|TRBJ1-2|13|TRBV19
CASSIGTGYGYTF
TGTGCCAGTAGTATCGGGACAGGGTATGGCTACACCTTC
>.|TRBD2|TRBJ2-1|15|TRBV2
CASTFSGGRFNEQFF
TGTGCCAGCACTTTTAGCGGGGGGCGATTCAATGAGCAGTTCTTC
>once|.|TRBJ1-1|14|TRBV27
CASSMTGSNTEAFF
TGTGCCAGCAGTATGACCGGGTCGAACACTGAAGCTTTCTTT
>.|TRBD2|TRBJ2-1|16|TRBV5-1
CASSLAWLAGGNEQFF
TGCGCCAGCAGCTTGGCGTGGCTAGCGGGGGGCAATGAGCAGTTCTTC
>.|TRBD1|TRBJ2-7|14|TRBV28
CASRGTGGPYEQYF
TGTGCCAGCAGAGGGACAGGGGGTCCCTACGAGCAGTACTTC
>.|.|TRBJ2-1|15|TRBV6-2/TRBV6-3
CASSYAGQLGNEQFF
TGTGCCAGCAGTTACGCCGGACAGCTAGGGAATGAGCAGTTCTTC
>.|.|TRBJ2-6|19|TRBV6-2/TRBV6-3
CASSPQRPPLYSGANVLTF
TGTGCCAGCAGTCCCCAGCGGCCCCCATTATATTCTGGGGCCAACGTCCTGACTTTC
>few|.|TRBJ1-5|12|TRBV12-3/TRBV12-4
CASSRVDQPQHF
TGTGCCAGCAGCCGTGTAGATCAGCCCCAGCATTTT
>.|TRBD2|TRBJ2-5|16|TRBV27
CASSPRLSSGTETQYF
TGTGCCAGCAGTCCCCGCCTATCTAGCGGGACAGAGACCCAGTACTTC
>.|.|TRBJ1-4|14|TRBV7-9
CASSLDGRREKLFF
TGTGCCAGCAGCTTAGATGGCCGGAGGGAAAAACTGTTTTTT
>.|.|TRBJ2-3|12|TRBV6-5
CATIRFPDTQYF
TGTGCCACCATCAGGTTCCCAGATACGCAGTATTTT
>.|TRBD1|TRBJ1-4|14|TRBV15
CATSRDSSNEKLFF
TGTGCCACCAGTCGGGACAGCTCCAATGAAAAACTGTTTTTT
>.|.|TRBJ2-1|12|TRBV6-2/TRBV6-3
CASSSLGGEQFF
TGTGCCAGCAGTTCTTTGGGGGGTGAGCAGTTCTTC
>.|TRBD1|TRBJ2-7|14|TRBV4-1
CASRTWDRGGEQYF
TGCGCCAGCAGAACTTGGGACAGGGGTGGCGAGCAGTACTTC
>.|TRBD1|TRBJ1-5|14|TRBV7-2
CASRRTGSNQPQHF
TGTGCCAGCAGGCGGACAGGGAGCAATCAGCCCCAGCATTTT
>.|.|TRBJ1-5|14|TRBV7-2
CASSFGQINQPQHF
TGTGCCAGCAGCTTCGGACAGATCAATCAGCCCCAGCATTTT
>once|.|TRBJ2-4|14|TRBV14
CASSQNGQLNIQYF
TGTGCCAGCAGCCAAAACGGACAGCTGAACATTCAGTACTTC
>.|TRBD1|TRBJ2-3|19|TRBV28
CASSFTGTGGAVHTDTQYF
TGTGCCAGCAGTTTTACCGGGACAGGGGGCGCGGTCCACACAGATACGCAGTATTTT
>.|TRBD2|TRBJ2-3|17|TRBV5-1
CASSLGYSSGGSDTQYF
TGCGCCAGCAGCTTGGGTTATTCGAGCGGGGGGTCAGATACGCAGTATTTT
>.|.|TRBJ1-2|13|TRBV6-5
CASSYRPWAGYTF
TGTGCCAGCAGTTATCGGCCTTGGGCTGGCTACACCTTC
>.|.|TRBJ2-5|15|TRBV2
CASSEMLGVQETQYF
TGTGCCAGCAGTGAGATGTTAGGGGTCCAAGAGACCCAGTACTTC
>.|TRBD2|TRBJ2-7|17|TRBV5-1
CASSLDGRGRPTGEQYF
TGCGCCAGCAGCTTGGACGGGCGCGGGAGACCAACGGGCGAGCAGTACTTC
>few|.|TRBJ1-1|14|TRBV25-1
CASSEYAGNTEAFF
TGTGCCAGCAGTGAATACGCGGGGAACACTGAAGCTTTCTTT
>.|.|TRBJ2-3|14|TRBV7-2
CASSLGGITDTQYF
TGTGCCAGCAGCTTAGGGGGCATCACAGATACGCAGTATTTT
>.|TRBD2|TRBJ2-1|14|TRBV19
CASSKSGRSYEQFF
TGTGCCAGTAGTAAAAGCGGGAGGAGCTATGAGCAGTTCTTC
>.|.|TRBJ1-5|13|TRBV6-5
CASRGYGNQPQHF
TGTGCCAGCCGGGGATACGGCAATCAGCCCCAGCATTTT
>.|TRBD2|TRBJ2-3|14|TRBV7-9
CASSSSGSTDTQYF
TGTGCCAGCAGCTCTAGCGGCAGCACAGATACGCAGTATTTT
>.|TRBD1|TRBJ1-2|12|TRBV5-1
CASSPQGNGYTF
TGCGCCAGCAGCCCACAGGGGAACGGCTACACCTTC
>.|.|TRBJ1-2|12|TRBV6-6
CASSLPNYGYTF
TGTGCCAGCAGCCTACCGAACTATGGCTACACCTTC
>.|TRBD2|TRBJ2-5|19|TRBV7-2
CASSLSTGMGGGHRETQYF
TGTGCCAGCAGCTTATCTACAGGGATGGGCGGGGGGCATCGAGAGACCCAGTACTTC
>few|.|TRBJ1-1|14|TRBV6-6
CASSLGQMNTEAFF
TGTGCCAGCAGTCTAGGACAAATGAACACTGAAGCTTTCTTT
>.|.|TRBJ2-7|15|TRBV30
CAWSVRASNIYEQYF
TGTGCCTGGAGTGTACGGGCTAGCAATATCTACGAGCAGTACTTC
>.|.|TRBJ2-3|16|TRBV5-1
CASSFRAETSTDTQYF
TGCGCCAGCAGCTTCAGGGCGGAAACGTCCACAGATACGCAGTATTTT
>.|.|TRBJ1-3|14|TRBV18
CASSPQESGNTIYF
TGTGCCAGCTCACCGCAGGAATCTGGAAACACCATATATTTT
>.|TRBD1|TRBJ2-3|18|TRBV4-1
CASSQDSDGQGATDTQYF
TGCGCCAGCAGCCAAGACTCAGACGGACAGGGGGCGACAGATACGCAGTATTTT
>.|TRBD1|TRBJ2-5|14|TRBV6-5
CASRVNRGQETQYF
TGTGCCAGCAGGGTAAACAGGGGACAAGAGACCCAGTACTTC
>once|.|TRBJ1-6|14|TRBV4-3
CASSQGGRGSPLHF
TGCGCCAGCAGCCAAGGAGGTCGGGGGTCACCCCTCCACTTT
>.|.|TRBJ2-5|15|TRBV5-1
CASSLGGGPQETQYF
TGCGCCAGCAGCTTGGGAGGGGGACCCCAAGAGACCCAGTACTTC
>.|.|TRBJ2-7|15|TRBV7-6
CASSSGVGLSLEQYF
TGTGCCAGCAGCTCGGGTGTCGGACTATCCCTCGAGCAGTACTTC